Below are 16 T cell receptor beta chains sequenced from a single sample in a study of cytomegalovirus exposure and HLA in healthy donors (TCRdb year 2017). Receptors were amplified or captured by the immunoSEQ multiplex PCR assay. For the multiplex PCR, a mixture combining 60 forward primers for TCR Vbeta segments and 13 reverse primers for TCR Jbeta segments was used. TCRdb holds this immuneACCESS table with in-frame rearrangements only. Some clones are missing; in checked studies, unresolved V genes explain under half, and the rest has no known cause. The sample records roughly 70,000 clones, over 70% of which are singletons. In total, the top ten clones hold around 12% of the sample. Material: PBMCs. All receptors derive from an older man in good health and CMV-seronegative.

This clone was seen more than once but under ten times. J is TRBJ2-5 and V is TRBV6-1, with D hard to call. The CDR3 is 16 amino acids. The V and J ends lost 0 bases and 2 bases respectively, with 13 bases between them. The germline gives CDR1 MNHNS, CDR2 SASEGT. CDR3 bases: TGTGCCAGCAGTGAAGCGCGAATAATTCTTCAAGAGACCCAGTACTTC. Protein product: CASSEARIILQETQYF.

The rearrangement uses TRBV5-1 and TRBJ1-2; D remains ambiguous. The ends were cut back, 4 bases at V and 4 bases at J, with 8 bases in the middle. The length of the CDR3 is 12 residues. Germline-derived CDR1 and CDR2 are SGHRS and YFSETQ. DNA of the CDR3: TGCGCCAGCAGCCCGGAGGGCTATGGCTACACCTTC. It encodes CASSPEGYGYTF.

The chain is built from TRBV9 and TRBJ2-5; TRBD2 is a possible D gene (7 bases). The CDR3 length is 17 residues. The germline gives CDR1 SGDLS, CDR2 YYNGEE. The V gene lost 4 bases and the J gene lost 2 bases, with 21 bases spanning the gap. The CDR3 here is CASSRGAGSTTQETQYF. Written as DNA, the CDR3 is TGTGCCAGCAGCCGGGGGGCAGGATCAACTACTCAAGAGACCCAGTACTTC.

The chain combines TRBV7-2 with TRBJ1-2; TRBD1 aligns across 8 bases. The CDR3 covers 15 residues. Germline V lookup: CDR1 SGHTA, CDR2 FQGNSA. V shed 4 bases and J 4 bases; nucleotides not matched to a gene: 8. The CDR3 is CASSSYRTGSYGYTF. CDR3 nucleotides: TGTGCCAGCAGCTCCTATAGGACAGGGAGCTATGGCTACACCTTC.

The chain carries TRBV19 and TRBJ1-6; 7 nucleotides align to TRBD1. V lost 5 bases to trimming and J lost 5 bases; unmatched junction nucleotides: 6. This CDR3 is built from 15 residues. Per the germline V gene, CDR1 is LNHDA and CDR2 is SQIVND (reference sequence). CDR3 region: CASSSSGTDNSPLHF. The CDR3 coding sequence is TGTGCCAGTAGTTCCTCCGGGACAGATAATTCACCCCTCCACTTT.

The gene calls are TRBV5-1 and TRBJ2-7; a weak D match, TRBD2 (6 bases). In germline, CDR1 is SGHRS, CDR2 YFSETQ. Trimming shortened V by 0 bases and J by 0 bases, and 13 bases separated the two germline ends. The CDR3 runs 16 residues. The CDR3 nucleotides read TGCGCCAGCAGCTTGGGTGGTAGCGGCAGCTCCTACGAGCAGTACTTC. Translated, it gives CASSLGGSGSSYEQYF.

This chain uses TRBV5-1 with TRBJ1-2; the match to TRBD1 covers 7 bases. CDR3 length: 15 amino acids. The trim removed 0 bases at V and 2 bases at J, leaving 4 bases unmatched. Germline V gene data show CDR1 as SGHRS and CDR2 as YFSETQ. The CDR3 reads CASSLATGENYGYTF. The CDR3 nucleotides are TGCGCCAGCAGCTTGGCTACAGGGGAAAACTATGGCTACACCTTC.

This sequence joins TRBV10-1 and TRBJ2-7; 9 nucleotides align to TRBD2. This CDR3 is built from 16 residues. V trimming: 2 bases; J trimming: 0 bases; junction bases outside the gene matches: 5. Germline V gene sequence: CDR1 WNHNN, CDR2 SYGVQD (reference sequence). CDR3 DNA: TGCGCCAGCAGTGAGCTTCTAGCGGGGCGCTCCTACGAGCAGTACTTC. Translating gives CASSELLAGRSYEQYF.

The rearrangement links TRBV19 to TRBJ1-4; D is possibly TRBD1 (6 bases). The CDR3 has 16 amino acids. Germline V lookup: CDR1 LNHDA, CDR2 SQIVND (reference sequence). V lost 3 bases and J lost 8, with 19 bases in between. The CDR3 nucleotides are TGTGCCAGTAGTATGGGTGCGGCGGACAGTTGGGAAAAACTGTTTTTT. Translated: CASSMGAADSWEKLFF. Combining the CDR3 with reference TRBV19 and TRBJ1-4 gives the whole variable domain DGGITQSPKYLFRKEGQNVTLSCEQNLNHDAMYWYRQDPGQGLRLIYYSQIVNDFQKGDIAEGYSVSREKKESFPLTVTSAQKNPTAFYLCASSMGAADSWEKLFFGSGTQLSVL.

The J gene is TRBJ1-1, the V gene TRBV28; D unclear. Trimming removed 2 bases at V and 9 bases at J, with 10 bases between. CDR3 length equals 12 residues. The germline CDR1 and CDR2 sequences are MDHEN and SYDVKM. The CDR3 DNA reads TGTGCCAGCAGTTTAAACGTGGGCCAAGCTTTCTTT. Its translation is CASSLNVGQAFF.

The chain employs TRBV7-2 and TRBJ1-1, with D perhaps matching TRBD1 (5 bases). In germline, CDR1 is SGHTA, CDR2 FQGNSA. Deletions cut 7 bases from V and 5 bases from J, with 23 bases between. This CDR3 region has 16 residues. The DNA for the CDR3 is TGTGCCAGCACCCCGCGGAGGGGCCGGGGGTTGACTGAAGCTTTCTTT. This codes for CASTPRRGRGLTEAFF.

The chain combines TRBV5-1 with TRBJ1-6, with 11 nucleotides matching TRBD1. This CDR3 has 17 amino acids. Trimming at V came to 5 bases and at J to 10 bases, leaving 14 bases not matched to a gene. The germline CDR1 and CDR2 sequences are SGHRS and YFSETQ. The CDR3 reads CASSRINRDRGDSPLHF. DNA of the CDR3: TGCGCCAGCAGTAGAATCAATCGGGACAGGGGGGACTCACCCCTCCACTTT.

The chain links TRBV7-2 to TRBJ1-5; tentatively, D is TRBD1 (5 bases). This CDR3 contains 14 residues. V lost 4 bases, J lost 5 bases, and 12 bases lay in between. Germline V gene lookup returns CDR1 SGHTA and CDR2 FQGNSA. CDR3 loop: CASSSWGGDQPQHF. The CDR3 coding sequence is TGTGCCAGCAGCTCATGGGGAGGGGATCAGCCCCAGCATTTT. Variable domain in full (rest from reference TRBV7-2 and TRBJ1-5): GAGVSQSPSNKVTEKGKDVELRCDPISGHTALYWYRQSLGQGLEFLIYFQGNSAPDKSGLPSDRFSAERTGGSVSTLTIQRTQQEDSAVYLCASSSWGGDQPQHFGDGTRLSIL.

The genes are TRBV6-5 and TRBJ2-5; 9 bases fit TRBD1. This CDR3 spans 14 amino acids. From germline, CDR1 is MNHEY and CDR2 SVGAGI. Trimming cost V 7 bases and J 5 bases; bases outside gene matches: 8. Written as DNA, the CDR3 is TGTGCCAGCACGGGACAGGGATTTTTGGAGACCCAGTACTTC. Protein: CASTGQGFLETQYF.

The chain couples TRBV5-1 to TRBJ1-2, with 10 bases that match TRBD1. This CDR3 is 15 amino acids long. Per germline, CDR1 SGHRS and CDR2 YFSETQ. V gave up 0 bases and J gave up 6 bases; unmatched junction bases: 5. CDR3 sequence (DNA): TGCGCCAGCAGCTTGGGAAGGACAGGGGGAAATGGCTACACCTTC. It specifies CASSLGRTGGNGYTF.

The CDR3 loop is CASSLRVNTEAFF. The DNA for the CDR3 is TGTGCCAGCAGTTTACGGGTGAACACTGAAGCTTTCTTT. V usage is TRBV28 and J usage is TRBJ1-1, with unresolved D. Germline CDR1 is MDHEN and CDR2 is SYDVKM. Trimming stripped 2 bases from V and 0 bases from J, with 4 bases between. The CDR3 spans 13 residues.